A single sample gave rise to the 26 T cell receptor delta chains below, sequenced in a study of Vδ1+ human thymocytes. RNA was extracted from the cells and then reverse transcribed. Pooled V-gene forward primers with one constant-region reverse primer generated the CDR3 amplicons by multiplex PCR. TCRdb called clones from the multiplex PCR reads again using CATT. The sample includes roughly 55,000 delta-chain clones, roughly 15% of them seen just once. Their specific antigens are unknown. Study-wide points: Thymic TRG and TRD repertoires appeared highly polyclonal, with Gaussian CDR3 length distributions.

Sequencing used Vdelta1+ gamma-delta thymocytes from the thymus. Subset here: FACS-sorted CD3+ TCRalphabeta- TCRVdelta1+ TCRVdelta2- thymocytes. All receptors derive from a boy under three years old who had congenital heart surgery.

The genes are TRDV2 and TRDJ1, with 9 nucleotides matching TRDD3. This CDR3 has 17 residues. Trimming at V came to 0 bases and at J to 0 bases, leaving 7 bases not matched to a gene. Per germline, CDR1 GEAIGNYY and CDR2 EKD. CDR3 coding DNA: TGTGCCTGTGACACCGACTACTGGGGGAAGTACACCGATAAACTCATCTTT. Its translation: CACDTDYWGKYTDKLIF.

The V call is TRDV1, the J call TRDJ1, with 10 bases matching TRDD3. Germline assignment: CDR1 TSWWSYY and CDR2 QGS. The CDR3 sequence is 21 residues long. With 3 bases clipped from V and 4 bases from J, the junction kept 23 bases outside the gene matches. CDR3 DNA sequence: TGTGCTCTTGGGGAGCTACTTCCCGTACTGGGGGATGCGGGCGCTAGCGATAAACTCATCTTT. This sequence encodes CALGELLPVLGDAGASDKLIF.

This clone came up a few times. The V gene is TRDV1, the J gene TRDJ1; 7 nucleotides match TRDD3. This CDR3 contains 19 residues. The junction had 15 bases not matched to a gene; V was cut back by 1 base and J by 1 base. Germline-derived CDR1 and CDR2 are TSWWSYY and QGS. The CDR3 reads CALGEPYRRLGVPTDKLIF. The CDR3 coding sequence is TGTGCTCTTGGGGAACCTTACAGACGTCTGGGGGTCCCCACCGATAAACTCATCTTT.

V and J are TRDV1 and TRDJ1; D is uncertain. Germline V lookup: CDR1 TSWWSYY, CDR2 QGS. V was cut by 1 base and J by 0 bases, with 15 bases left in between. This CDR3 has 17 amino acids. The CDR3 DNA reads TGTGCTCTTGGGGAACGGGTACGACGGGCGTACACCGATAAACTCATCTTT. This sequence encodes CALGERVRRAYTDKLIF.

The table lists this clone with a few counts. The chain links TRDV1 to TRDJ2; D uncertain. With 0 bases removed from V and 0 bases from J, the gap between germline ends came to 17 bases. Germline values: CDR1 TSWWSYY, CDR2 QGS. This CDR3 comprises 19 residues. The CDR3 sequence is CALGELVGGTYPLTAQLFF. DNA for the CDR3: TGTGCTCTTGGGGAACTAGTCGGCGGGACGTATCCTTTGACAGCACAACTCTTCTTT.

There are a few counts of this clone. The chain carries TRDV1 and TRDJ1; TRDD3 might be the D (6 bases). Trimming cost V 5 bases and J 0 bases, with 22 bases left between them. Germline-derived CDR1 and CDR2 are TSWWSYY and QGS. This CDR3 has 18 amino acids. The CDR3 DNA reads TGTGCTCTTGGGAGTCAGTGGGGGTTACCCATTTACACCGATAAACTCATCTTT. Encoded protein: CALGSQWGLPIYTDKLIF.

This clone was observed a few times. The chain is built from TRDV1 and TRDJ1; D not resolved. Germline-derived CDR1 and CDR2 are TSWWSYY and QGS. The CDR3 is made up of 18 amino acids. The V end lost 9 bases, the J end lost 1 base, and 27 bases lay between the germline ends. The CDR3: CALEFYWAWEVSTDKLIF. The CDR3 nucleotides are TGTGCTCTCGAATTCTATTGGGCATGGGAGGTGTCCACCGATAAACTCATCTTT.

This clone appeared a few times. This chain joins TRDV1 and TRDJ1, with D perhaps matching TRDD2 or TRDD3 (6 bases each). The CDR3 is made up of 19 amino acids. Trimming pared 3 bases from V and 7 bases from J, leaving 30 bases between. CDR1 and CDR2 from the germline V gene are TSWWSYY and QGS. CDR3 nucleotides: TGTGCTCTTGGGGACCCGCTGGGTCCTACAACAATCTGGGGAGGTAAACTCATCTTT. Translated: CALGDPLGPTTIWGGKLIF.

By share, this clone counts as medium-sized. In the same sample, other DNA sequences code for this CDR3. The chain carries TRDV2 and TRDJ1, with 12 bases matching TRDD3. Germline V gene lookup returns CDR1 GEAIGNYY and CDR2 EKD. This CDR3 has 15 residues. Unmatched junction bases numbered 6, after V lost 7 bases and J lost 1 base. Here the CDR3 DNA reads TGTGCCTGGGACCACTGGGGGATACCCACCGATAAACTCATCTTT. Translation: CAWDHWGIPTDKLIF.

There are a few counts of this clone. This chain connects TRDV1 to TRDJ1; 8 bases agree with TRDD3. Germline CDR1 TSWWSYY, CDR2 QGS. The J segment lost 1 base and the V segment lost 7 bases, leaving 11 bases of the junction unmatched. CDR3 length: 16 amino acids. CDR3 in amino acids: CALVLQGGYRTDKLIF. In DNA form, the CDR3 reads TGTGCTCTTGTCTTACAAGGGGGATATCGCACCGATAAACTCATCTTT.

This clone was detected only a few times. V gene TRDV1 combines with J gene TRDJ1; 10 bases fit TRDD3. The ends lost 3 bases at V and 0 bases at J; junction bases unmatched: 10. The CDR3 loop spans 18 amino acids. In germline, CDR1 is TSWWSYY, CDR2 QGS. The CDR3, as DNA: TGTGCTCTTGGGGACAGCTTTGGGGGATACCCTTACACCGATAAACTCATCTTT. It is translated as CALGDSFGGYPYTDKLIF.

This chain joins TRDV1 and TRDJ1; TRDD2 matches at 9 bases. Germline lookup yields CDR1 TSWWSYY and CDR2 QGS. Trimming took 2 bases from V and 1 from J; bases not matched to a gene: 23. CDR3 length equals 22 residues. The DNA for the CDR3 is TGTGCTCTTGGGGAAGCCTTCCTACGTGTTTGGGGGTCCCGGCAAACCACCGATAAACTCATCTTT. The encoded protein is CALGEAFLRVWGSRQTTDKLIF.

The V gene is TRDV1, the J gene TRDJ1; D is uncertain. The germline V gene has CDR1 TSWWSYY and CDR2 QGS. This CDR3 is built from 22 residues. V lost 3 bases and J lost 0, with 32 bases in between. The chain's CDR3 is CALGERAQRTDPMLKYTDKLIF. The CDR3 nucleotides read TGTGCTCTTGGGGAGCGGGCGCAGCGTACTGACCCCATGTTAAAGTACACCGATAAACTCATCTTT.

Comments on this clone: Other DNA sequences in this specimen translate into the identical CDR3. This chain uses TRDV2 with TRDJ1, with 7 bases that match TRDD3. The CDR3 contains 15 residues. The ends lost 0 bases at V and 0 bases at J; junction bases unmatched: 3. From germline, CDR1 is GEAIGNYY and CDR2 EKD. The CDR3 sequence: CACDTGIPYTDKLIF. The CDR3 DNA is TGTGCCTGTGACACCGGGATACCGTACACCGATAAACTCATCTTT.

The chain has TRDV2 and TRDJ1, with D possibly being TRDD3 (9 bases). V was shortened by 1 base and J by 8 bases, with 25 bases between the two germline ends. Germline lookup yields CDR1 GEAIGNYY and CDR2 EKD. This CDR3 is 17 amino acids long. CDR3 protein: CACDTLPTRTGGKKLIF. CDR3 DNA sequence: TGTGCCTGTGACACTCTTCCTACGAGGACTGGGGGAAAAAAACTCATCTTT.

This clone was counted between two and nine times. The chain is built from TRDV1 and TRDJ1; D may match TRDD2 or TRDD3 (6 bases each). The CDR3 is 21 amino acids. CDR1 and CDR2 from the germline V gene are TSWWSYY and QGS. Trimming took 5 bases from V and 0 from J, leaving 31 bases between them. The CDR3 bases are TGTGCTCTTGGGAATCGGGGCTCCTACGGGCCTGGGGCCGTGTACACCGATAAACTCATCTTT. This gives the protein CALGNRGSYGPGAVYTDKLIF.

The gene calls are TRDV2 and TRDJ1; 11 bases are a match to TRDD3. Germline CDR1 reads GEAIGNYY; CDR2 reads EKD. The trim removed 1 base at V and 1 base at J, leaving 16 bases unmatched. CDR3 length equals 20 residues. The CDR3 region has the DNA TGTGCCTGTGACACGGGGCGCTTCCCAGACTGGGGGATAACCACCGATAAACTCATCTTT. As protein: CACDTGRFPDWGITTDKLIF.

This chain uses TRDV1 with TRDJ1; D gene uncertain. V gave up 3 bases and J gave up 4 bases, with 24 bases separating them. Germline CDR1 TSWWSYY, CDR2 QGS. The CDR3 has 18 residues. The CDR3 nucleotides are TGTGCTCTTGGGGACCCGGCCTCCGGGTTGATGAAGGGCGATAAACTCATCTTT. Encoded protein: CALGDPASGLMKGDKLIF.

This clone was seen a handful of times. V is TRDV1 and J is TRDJ1; TRDD3 matches 11 bases. Germline loops: CDR1 TSWWSYY, CDR2 QGS. The CDR3 loop spans 17 amino acids. J was trimmed by 3 bases and V by 3 bases; bases with no gene match: 9. The CDR3 sequence: CALGDNSYWGISDKLIF. The CDR3 region has the DNA TGTGCTCTTGGGGACAATTCGTACTGGGGGATATCCGATAAACTCATCTTT.

The chain uses TRDV1 and TRDJ1; TRDD2 matches 9 bases. Germline loops: CDR1 TSWWSYY, CDR2 QGS. Trimming at V came to 4 bases and at J to 0 bases, leaving 30 bases not matched to a gene. The CDR3 runs to 24 residues. The CDR3 nucleotides are TGTGCTCTTGGGGCAATCCCCGCAGGGCCTTCCTACTTGGGGGGGGCCCCGAACACCGATAAACTCATCTTT. This translates into CALGAIPAGPSYLGGAPNTDKLIF.

The chain has TRDV1 and TRDJ1; 13 bases are a match to TRDD3. This CDR3 contains 23 residues. The J segment lost 0 bases and the V segment lost 3 bases, leaving 22 bases of the junction unmatched. Germline V CDR1 and CDR2: TSWWSYY, QGS. The CDR3 DNA follows: TGTGCTCTTGGGGACTACGAAGGGGAACTGGGGGATACGCAAAAACTGTACACCGATAAACTCATCTTT. Its protein product is CALGDYEGELGDTQKLYTDKLIF.

This clone was recorded a few times. This rearrangement joins TRDV1 to TRDJ1, with D possibly matching TRDD3 (9 bases). The V gene's germline CDR1 is TSWWSYY and CDR2 QGS. V dropped 3 bases and J dropped 5 bases, with 34 bases sitting between them. The length of the CDR3 is 21 residues. CDR3 nucleotides: TGTGCTCTTGGGGAGCCATTAGAAGGCCTTCCTAAGGGGATACGCAGAGATAAACTCATCTTT. Amino acids: CALGEPLEGLPKGIRRDKLIF.

The chain joins TRDV1 to TRDJ1; D perhaps matches TRDD2 (8 bases). V lost 6 bases and J lost 4, with 21 bases in between. The germline V gene encodes CDR1 TSWWSYY and CDR2 QGS. This CDR3 spans 16 amino acids. The CDR3 region is CALGLPRGLGGDKLIF. CDR3 nucleotides: TGTGCTCTTGGCCTTCCTAGAGGGCTGGGGGGCGATAAACTCATCTTT.

The chain links TRDV1 to TRDJ1; 13 bases are a match to TRDD3. Trimming cost V 3 bases and J 0 bases; bases outside gene matches: 22. Germline V gene sequence: CDR1 TSWWSYY, CDR2 QGS. CDR3 length: 23 amino acids. The DNA for the CDR3 is TGTGCTCTTGGGGACGCATCGCCGGCTATTCCCCACTGGGGGATACGGCACACCGATAAACTCATCTTT. This encodes CALGDASPAIPHWGIRHTDKLIF.

This clone has more than one count but fewer than ten. The rearrangement joins TRDV1 to TRDJ1; TRDD3 matches 7 bases. V lost 4 bases and J lost 0; bases outside the gene matches: 29. There are 23 residues in the CDR3. Germline CDR1 and CDR2: TSWWSYY and QGS. CDR3 DNA: TGTGCTCTTGGGGTTGGCGACTCGGGGGTACTTTTTACTGGGGACCCGTACACCGATAAACTCATCTTT. Amino acids: CALGVGDSGVLFTGDPYTDKLIF.

V and J are TRDV1 and TRDJ1; 9 bases fit TRDD3. V shed 0 bases and J 7 bases; nucleotides not matched to a gene: 21. Germline-derived CDR1 and CDR2 are TSWWSYY and QGS. There are 20 residues in the CDR3. The DNA for the CDR3 is TGTGCTCTTGGGGAACTAAGACTACTCTGGGGGATTTCGACACAAGGTAAACTCATCTTT. This translates into CALGELRLLWGISTQGKLIF.